The T cell receptor beta chain described here comes from a study of blood T cell repertoires in COVID-19 (dated by TCRdb to about 2020). At the level of the whole study: Collaborator samples came from the United States, Italy and Spain and covered acute and convalescent phases of COVID-19. The prospective study material was composed of cDNA or gDNA derived from T cells, B-cell-depleted T cells, or PBMCs. Deeply sampled blood TCRbeta repertoires from subjects exposed to, actively infected with, or recovered from COVID-19 were included in the dataset. The repertoires were released in a freely available public database intended as a resource for research on the immune response to SARS-CoV-2. Samples were obtained from the ongoing ImmuneRACE study (first 160 participants) and from over 1,000 subjects provided by 6 global collaborators. Sample metadata almost always included a de-identified subject ID, COVID-19 status, age in years and sex. Where available, HLA class I and class II types were obtained from metadata supplied by the sample provider rather than from assay-based typing. The study at large found these results: The quantity of clinical and demographic metadata differed by source and by participant and was supplied without curation.

Participants in the prospective study were aged about 18 to 90 years, lived in 20 to 25 United States geographic areas, and enrolled through a virtual design. In the prospective study, cohorts were assigned on the basis of participant-reported clinical history obtained from a screening survey and a study questionnaire. Exposed participants had been in contact, within 2 weeks of entering the study, with a person who had a PCR-confirmed or clinician-diagnosed case of COVID-19. Mobile phlebotomists in the prospective study collected whole blood, serum and a nasopharyngeal or oropharyngeal swab from every participant. Over a roughly two-month period, participants in the prospective study had the option of providing additional blood draws and questionnaires. Before DNA extraction, prospective study blood samples were shipped either frozen or at room temperature. The trim is 7 bases for V and 1 base for J, with a gap of 13 bases between the germline ends. The CDR3 runs 14 residues from the cysteine to the phenylalanine. Left in the record is the CDR3 DNA by itself, 42 bases read in frame from the first base. For CDR1 and CDR2, the germline V gene lists SNHLY and FYNNEI.

TCRbeta CDR3 regions were amplified from genomic DNA using the immunoSEQ Assay, a bias-controlled multiplex PCR. Concerning the study's data processing: The number of nucleated cells in each sample was estimated from the amplification of reference gene primers within the assay. Sequence reads were collapsed and filtered to measure the absolute abundance of every unique TCRbeta CDR3 rearrangement. For each sample, productive Simpson clonality was calculated as the square root of Simpson's diversity index over productive rearrangements. Entries here come from immuneACCESS through TCRdb and include only in-frame sequences with V and J called. Some clones fail to appear in such tables; in the studies checked, an unresolved V gene covers under half of the shortfall, and the cause of the remainder is unknown. The DNA was the basis for D and trimming; V, J and clone size are from that table. The sample has 300,000 to 350,000 clones on record, more than 70% of them singletons. The ten largest clones represent over 1% of the sample.

A word on this clone: Its recognized antigen is unknown. Base qualities are not recorded, but no much larger clone differs from it by a single base.

Input material: PBMCs or T cells enriched from blood (not recorded which). This clonotype was obtained from a woman in her twenties or thirties who had been exposed to COVID-19. The V and J genes are TRBV2 and TRBJ2-5; D gene: possibly TRBD2, on 6 matching bases. The DNA reads as follows: TGTGCCAGCACCCGGGGACTCGCCCAAGAGACCCAGTACTTC. This encodes CASTRGLAQETQYF.